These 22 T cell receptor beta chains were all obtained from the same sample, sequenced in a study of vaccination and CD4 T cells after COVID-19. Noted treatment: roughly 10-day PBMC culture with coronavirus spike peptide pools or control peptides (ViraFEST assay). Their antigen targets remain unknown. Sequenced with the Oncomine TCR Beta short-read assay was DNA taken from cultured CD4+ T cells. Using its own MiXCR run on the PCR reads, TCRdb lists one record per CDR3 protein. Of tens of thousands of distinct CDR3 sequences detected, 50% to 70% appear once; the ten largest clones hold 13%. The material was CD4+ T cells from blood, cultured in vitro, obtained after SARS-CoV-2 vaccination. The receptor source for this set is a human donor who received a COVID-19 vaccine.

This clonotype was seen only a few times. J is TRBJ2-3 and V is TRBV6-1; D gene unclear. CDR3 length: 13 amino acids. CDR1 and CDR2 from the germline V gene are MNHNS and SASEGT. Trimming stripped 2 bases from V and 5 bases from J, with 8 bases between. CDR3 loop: CASSESRQDTQYF. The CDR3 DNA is TGTGCCAGCAGTGAAAGTCGGCAAGATACGCAGTATTTT.

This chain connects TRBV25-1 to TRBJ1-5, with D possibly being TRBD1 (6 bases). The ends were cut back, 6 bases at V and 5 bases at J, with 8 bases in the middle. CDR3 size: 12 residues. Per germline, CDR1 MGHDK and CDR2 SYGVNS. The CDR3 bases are TGTGCCAGCAGACAGGGAGATCAGCCCCAGCATTTT. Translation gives CASRQGDQPQHF.

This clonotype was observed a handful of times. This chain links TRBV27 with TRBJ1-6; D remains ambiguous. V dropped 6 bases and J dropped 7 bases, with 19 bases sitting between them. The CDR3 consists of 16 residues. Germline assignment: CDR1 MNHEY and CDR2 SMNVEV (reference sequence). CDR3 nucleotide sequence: TGTGCCAGCAGCCCCGTCGTGGCAGAAGGGAATTCACCCCTCCACTTT. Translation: CASSPVVAEGNSPLHF.

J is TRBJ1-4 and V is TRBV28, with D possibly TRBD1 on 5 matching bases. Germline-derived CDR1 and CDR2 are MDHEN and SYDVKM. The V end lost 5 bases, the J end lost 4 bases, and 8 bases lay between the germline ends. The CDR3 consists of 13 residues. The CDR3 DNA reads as TGTGCCAGCAGTACAGGAGTTAATGAAAAACTGTTTTTT. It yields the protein CASSTGVNEKLFF.

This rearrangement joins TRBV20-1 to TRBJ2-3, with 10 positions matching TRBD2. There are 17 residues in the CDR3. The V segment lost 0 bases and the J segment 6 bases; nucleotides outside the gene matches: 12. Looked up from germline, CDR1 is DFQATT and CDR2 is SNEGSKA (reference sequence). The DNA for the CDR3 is TGCAGTGCTAGAGATGCCCTCAAGCGGGGGGGCGAGGATACGCAGTATTTT. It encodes CSARDALKRGGEDTQYF.

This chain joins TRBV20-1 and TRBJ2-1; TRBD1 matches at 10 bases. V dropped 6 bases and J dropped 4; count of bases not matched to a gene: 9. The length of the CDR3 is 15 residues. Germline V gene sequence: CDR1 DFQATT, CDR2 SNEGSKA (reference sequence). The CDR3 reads CSARGGQGSYNEQFF. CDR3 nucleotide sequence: TGCAGTGCCCGCGGGGGACAGGGGTCTTACAATGAGCAGTTCTTC.

The DNA for the CDR3 is TGTGCCAGCAGTTCCACAGCTGAAGCTTTCTTT. This sequence encodes CASSSTAEAFF. The rearrangement joins TRBV2 to TRBJ1-1; D unclear. Germline CDR1 and CDR2: SNHLY and FYNNEI. V was cut by 5 bases and J by 6 bases, with 7 bases left in between. The CDR3 runs to 11 residues. The whole variable domain, filled in from reference TRBV2 and TRBJ1-1, reads EPEVTQTPSHQVTQMGQEVILRCVPISNHLYFYWYRQILGQKVEFLVSFYNNEISEKSEIFDDQFSVERPDGSNFTLKIRSTKLEDSAMYFCASSSTAEAFFGQGTRLTVV.

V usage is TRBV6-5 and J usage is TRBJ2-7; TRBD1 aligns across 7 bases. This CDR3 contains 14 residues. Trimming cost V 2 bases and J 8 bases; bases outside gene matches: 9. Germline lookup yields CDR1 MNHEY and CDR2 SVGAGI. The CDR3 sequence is CASSYGARTGKQYF. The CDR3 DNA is TGTGCCAGCAGTTACGGGGCCCGGACAGGCAAGCAGTACTTC.

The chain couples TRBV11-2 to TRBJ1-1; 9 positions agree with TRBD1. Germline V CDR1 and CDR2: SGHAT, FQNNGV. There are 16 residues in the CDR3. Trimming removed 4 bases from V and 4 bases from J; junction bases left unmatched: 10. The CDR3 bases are TGTGCCAGCAGCTGGGGGACAGGGCCGTCAGGCACTGAAGCTTTCTTT. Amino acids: CASSWGTGPSGTEAFF.

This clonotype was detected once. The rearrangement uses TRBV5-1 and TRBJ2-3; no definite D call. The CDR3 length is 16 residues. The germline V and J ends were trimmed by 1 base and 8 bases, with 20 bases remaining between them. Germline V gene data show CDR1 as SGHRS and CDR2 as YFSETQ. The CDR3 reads CASSLIGPNSIGTQYF. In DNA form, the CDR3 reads TGCGCCAGCAGCTTGATAGGTCCCAACAGCATAGGTACGCAGTATTTT.

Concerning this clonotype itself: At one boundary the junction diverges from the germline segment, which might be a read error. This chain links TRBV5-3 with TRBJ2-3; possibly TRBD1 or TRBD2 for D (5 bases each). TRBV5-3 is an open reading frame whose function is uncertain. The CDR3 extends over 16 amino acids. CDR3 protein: CASSSRDVGRTDTQYF. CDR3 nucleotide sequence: TGTGCCAGCAGCTCCCGGGACGTTGGACGCACAGATACGCAGTATTTT.

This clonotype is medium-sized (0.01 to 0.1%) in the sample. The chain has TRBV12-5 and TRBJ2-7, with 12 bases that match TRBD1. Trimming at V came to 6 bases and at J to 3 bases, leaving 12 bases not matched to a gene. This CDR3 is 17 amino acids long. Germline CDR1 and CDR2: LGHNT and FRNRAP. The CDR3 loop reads CASGRSGGTGGDYEQYF. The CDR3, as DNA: TGTGCTAGTGGCCGGAGCGGGGGGACAGGGGGCGACTACGAGCAGTACTTC.

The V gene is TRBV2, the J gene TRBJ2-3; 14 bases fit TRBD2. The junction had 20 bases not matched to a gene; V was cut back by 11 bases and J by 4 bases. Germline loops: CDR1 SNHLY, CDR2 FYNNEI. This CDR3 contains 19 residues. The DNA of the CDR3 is TGTGCCGCGGGGCCCTACCGACTAGCGGGGGGGCGGTTCGCAGATACGCAGTATTTT. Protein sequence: CAAGPYRLAGGRFADTQYF.

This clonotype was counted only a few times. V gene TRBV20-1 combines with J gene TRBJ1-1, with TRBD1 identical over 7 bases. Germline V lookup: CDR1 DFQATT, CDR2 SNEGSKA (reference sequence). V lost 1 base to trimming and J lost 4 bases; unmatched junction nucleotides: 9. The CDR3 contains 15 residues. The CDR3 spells CSARVPGGVATEAFF. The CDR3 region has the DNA TGCAGTGCTAGAGTCCCAGGGGGGGTGGCCACTGAAGCTTTCTTT.

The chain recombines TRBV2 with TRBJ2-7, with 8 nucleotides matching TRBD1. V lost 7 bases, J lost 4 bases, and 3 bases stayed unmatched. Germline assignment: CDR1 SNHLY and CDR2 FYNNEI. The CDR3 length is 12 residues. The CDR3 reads CASNYRGYEQYF. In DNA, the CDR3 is TGTGCCAGCAACTACAGGGGGTACGAGCAGTACTTC.

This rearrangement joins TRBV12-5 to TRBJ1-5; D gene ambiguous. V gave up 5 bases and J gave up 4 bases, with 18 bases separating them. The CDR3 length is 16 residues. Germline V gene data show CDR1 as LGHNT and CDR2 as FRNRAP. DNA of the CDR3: TGTGCTAGTGGTCCGTTGGTAGCTTTGGGGAATCAGCCCCAGCATTTT. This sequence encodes CASGPLVALGNQPQHF. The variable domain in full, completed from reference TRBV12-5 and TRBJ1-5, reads DARVTQTPRHKVTEMGQEVTMRCQPILGHNTVFWYRQTMMQGLELLAYFRNRAPLDDSGMPKDRFSAEMPDATLATLKIQPSEPRDSAVYFCASGPLVALGNQPQHFGDGTRLSIL.

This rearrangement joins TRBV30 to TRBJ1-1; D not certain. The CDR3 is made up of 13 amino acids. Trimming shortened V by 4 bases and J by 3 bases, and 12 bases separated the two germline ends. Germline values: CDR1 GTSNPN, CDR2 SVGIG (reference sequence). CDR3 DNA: TGTGCCTGGAAGCGGGAATGGGACACTGAAGCTTTCTTT. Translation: CAWKREWDTEAFF.

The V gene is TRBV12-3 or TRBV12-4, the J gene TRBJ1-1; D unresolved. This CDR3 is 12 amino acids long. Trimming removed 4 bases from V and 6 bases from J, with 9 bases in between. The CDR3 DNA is TGTGCCAGCAGTTATATAGCCGCTGAAGCTTTCTTT. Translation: CASSYIAAEAFF.

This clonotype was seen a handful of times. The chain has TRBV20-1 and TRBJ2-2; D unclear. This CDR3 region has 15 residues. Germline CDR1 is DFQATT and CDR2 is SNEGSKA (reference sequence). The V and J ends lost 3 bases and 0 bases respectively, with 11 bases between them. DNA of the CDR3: TGCAGTGCTAGGAGGCGGACCTCGAACACCGGGGAGCTGTTTTTT. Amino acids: CSARRRTSNTGELFF.

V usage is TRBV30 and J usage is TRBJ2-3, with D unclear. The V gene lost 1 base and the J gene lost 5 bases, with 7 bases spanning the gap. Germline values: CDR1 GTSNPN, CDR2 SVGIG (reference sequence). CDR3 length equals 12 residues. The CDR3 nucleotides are TGTGCCTGGAGTGCCCAGGTAGATACGCAGTATTTT. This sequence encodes CAWSAQVDTQYF.

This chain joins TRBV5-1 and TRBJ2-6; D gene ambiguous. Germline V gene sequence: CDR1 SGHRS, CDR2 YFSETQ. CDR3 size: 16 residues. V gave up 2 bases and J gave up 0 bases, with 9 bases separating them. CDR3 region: CASSLAHPSGANVLTF. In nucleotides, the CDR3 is TGCGCCAGCAGCTTAGCCCACCCCTCTGGGGCCAACGTCCTGACTTTC.

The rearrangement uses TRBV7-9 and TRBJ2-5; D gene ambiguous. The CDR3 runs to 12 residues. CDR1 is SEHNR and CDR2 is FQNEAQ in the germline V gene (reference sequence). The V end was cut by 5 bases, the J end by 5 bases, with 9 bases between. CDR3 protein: CASSHTVETQYF. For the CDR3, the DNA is TGTGCCAGCAGCCATACCGTTGAGACCCAGTACTTC.